The 32 T cell receptor beta chains below were found in one sample sequenced in a study of control samples from healthy donors and cancer patients. Measured with immunoSEQ multiplex PCR; TCRdb has only the in-frame clones, and not every one. The profile covers under 150,000 clones, with about 94% appearing a single time and 3.6% taken by the ten largest. The sample taken for sequencing was blood. The receptor set was obtained from a man younger than 40 in good health.

J is TRBJ2-5 and V is TRBV24-1; weak D call: TRBD2 (7 bases). This CDR3 contains 15 residues. The V and J ends lost 6 bases and 4 bases respectively, with 17 bases between them. Germline V gene data show CDR1 as KGHDR and CDR2 as SFDVKD. In nucleotides, the CDR3 is TGTGCCACCAGTTCCAGTGGGGGGGCCGGAGAGACCCAGTACTTC. Amino acids: CATSSSGGAGETQYF.

The sample holds one count of this clone. V gene TRBV29-1 combines with J gene TRBJ2-6, with D possibly being TRBD1 (5 bases). The CDR3 runs 17 residues. The germline gives CDR1 SQVTM, CDR2 ANQGSEA. Trimming took off 0 bases at V and 0 bases at J, with 12 bases between the two ends. CDR3 coding DNA: TGCAGCGTTGAAGATCTGGACACCTTCTCTGGGGCCAACGTCCTGACTTTC. This sequence encodes CSVEDLDTFSGANVLTF.

This chain joins TRBV19 and TRBJ1-5, with a weak D call TRBD1 (5 bases). The germline CDR1 and CDR2 sequences are LNHDA and SQIVND (reference sequence). The CDR3 loop spans 12 amino acids. The CDR3 region has the DNA TGTTCCTCTCGGGGCTACTATCAGCCCCAGCATTTT. Encoded protein: CSSRGYYQPQHF.

This chain uses TRBV4-1 with TRBJ1-6; D possibly corresponds to TRBD1 (5 bases). The length of the CDR3 is 14 residues. V was cut by 1 base and J by 11 bases, with 12 bases left in between. Germline V lookup: CDR1 MGHRA, CDR2 YSYEKL. The CDR3 spells CASSQVKTGAPLHF. The CDR3 DNA sequence: TGCGCCAGCAGCCAAGTTAAAACAGGAGCACCCCTCCACTTT.

V is TRBV7-3 and J is TRBJ2-3; D gene unclear. The CDR3 is 14 amino acids. Germline CDR1 reads SGHTA; CDR2 reads FQGTGA. V was clipped by 4 bases and J by 1 base, with 9 bases between them. CDR3 amino acids: CASSSRWGTDTQYF. The CDR3 region has the DNA TGTGCCAGCAGCTCCCGGTGGGGCACAGATACGCAGTATTTT.

The rearrangement uses TRBV3-1 (or the pseudogene TRBV3-2) and TRBJ1-1, with 10 nucleotides matching TRBD1. Losses at the gene ends were 3 bases for V and 3 bases for J; bases not matched to a gene: 7. The CDR3 runs to 16 residues. The V gene's germline CDR1 is LGHDT and CDR2 YNNKEL (reference sequence). As DNA, the CDR3 is TGTGCCAGCAGCCACTGGACAGGGGGGTTTTACACTGAAGCTTTCTTT. Protein product: CASSHWTGGFYTEAFF.

V usage is TRBV4-3 and J usage is TRBJ2-2; D may match TRBD1 or TRBD2 (6 bases each). The CDR3 runs to 16 residues. V gave up 0 bases and J gave up 7 bases, with 15 bases separating them. Germline-derived CDR1 and CDR2 are LGHNA and YSLEER. CDR3 DNA: TGCGCCAGCAGCCAAGATCCGGGGGCGCAGAACGGGGAGCTGTTTTTT. This encodes CASSQDPGAQNGELFF.

V and J are TRBV7-9 and TRBJ2-7, with D tentatively TRBD2 (6 bases). This CDR3 has 14 amino acids. Germline lookup yields CDR1 SEHNR and CDR2 FQNEAQ (reference sequence). V was shortened by 5 bases and J by 3 bases, with 14 bases between the two germline ends. CDR3 region: CASSPPGAHYEQYF. The CDR3 nucleotides read TGTGCCAGCAGCCCTCCGGGAGCCCACTACGAGCAGTACTTC.

The chain has TRBV2 and TRBJ1-2, with D tentatively TRBD1 (5 bases). The CDR3 length is 13 residues. Trimming pared 7 bases from V and 3 bases from J, leaving 12 bases between. CDR1 is SNHLY, CDR2 FYNNEI, per germline. The CDR3 region has the DNA TGTGCCAGCAATCCCGGGACGGACTATGGCTACACCTTC. This codes for CASNPGTDYGYTF.

The chain is built from TRBV11-3 and TRBJ2-7, with 7 bases fitting TRBD1. Germline assignment: CDR1 SGHNT and CDR2 YENEEA. This CDR3 has 13 amino acids. The J segment lost 5 bases and the V segment lost 3 bases, leaving 4 bases of the junction unmatched. In nucleotides, the CDR3 is TGTGCCAGCAGCTTGGGACAGTCTGACGAGCAGTACTTC. Amino acids: CASSLGQSDEQYF. Together with reference TRBV11-3 and TRBJ2-7, the CDR3 gives the full variable domain: EAGVVQSPRYKIIEKKQPVAFWCNPISGHNTLYWYLQNLGQGPELLIRYENEEAVDDSQLPKDRFSAERLKGVDSTLKIQPAELGDSAVYLCASSLGQSDEQYFGPGTRLTVT.

The V gene is TRBV1, the J gene TRBJ2-7; TRBD2, as called in the table, went unchecked against the DNA. TRBV1 is a recognized pseudogene. The CDR3 is made up of 17 amino acids. The chain's CDR3 is CTSSQDLLKTPSYEQYF. In DNA form, the CDR3 reads TGCACCAGCAGCCAAGACCTTCTCAAAACTCCCTCCTACGAGCAGTACTTC.

The J gene is TRBJ1-1, the V gene TRBV4-3; D possibly corresponds to TRBD1 (6 bases). CDR1 is LGHNA, CDR2 YSLEER, per germline. Trimming removed 0 bases at V and 4 bases at J, with 12 bases between. The CDR3 loop spans 15 amino acids. CDR3 amino acids: CASSQELGRGTEAFF. CDR3 nucleotides: TGCGCCAGCAGCCAAGAGCTCGGCAGGGGCACTGAAGCTTTCTTT.

V usage is TRBV6-5 and J usage is TRBJ1-5; D is perhaps TRBD1 (6 bases). The germline gives CDR1 MNHEY, CDR2 SVGAGI. Trimming stripped 5 bases from V and 3 bases from J, with 11 bases between. This CDR3 has 14 residues. CDR3 loop: CASSTRGPNQPQHF. CDR3 in DNA: TGTGCCAGCAGTACCAGGGGCCCCAATCAGCCCCAGCATTTT.

The chain couples TRBV12-5 to TRBJ2-1; 12 bases are shared with TRBD2. Germline-derived CDR1 and CDR2 are LGHNT and FRNRAP. V gave up 0 bases and J gave up 0 bases; unmatched junction bases: 9. The CDR3 consists of 20 residues. The CDR3 bases are TGTGCTAGTGGTTTGGTCAAACTAGCGGGGGGACAAAGCTCCTACAATGAGCAGTTCTTC. Translation: CASGLVKLAGGQSSYNEQFF.

This clone was observed a single time. This chain connects TRBV7-2 to TRBJ2-5; 13 bases are shared with TRBD2. The CDR3 length is 17 residues. V gave up 5 bases and J gave up 7 bases; unmatched junction bases: 13. Germline assignment: CDR1 SGHTA and CDR2 FQGNSA. The CDR3 reads CASSPAGLAGVLGTQYF. The CDR3, as DNA: TGTGCCAGCAGCCCCGCCGGACTAGCGGGGGTATTAGGGACCCAGTACTTC.

This clone was recorded once. The chain uses TRBV5-6 and TRBJ1-2; D perhaps matches TRBD1 (5 bases). This CDR3 has 14 residues. V dropped 2 bases and J dropped 4 bases, with 12 bases sitting between them. Germline CDR1 SGHDT, CDR2 YYEEEE. CDR3 in DNA: TGTGCCAGCAGCTTCCTCGGGGCTGGCTATGGCTACACCTTC. The encoded protein is CASSFLGAGYGYTF.

The rearrangement joins TRBV6-2 or TRBV6-3 to TRBJ2-1; D tentatively reads TRBD1 or TRBD2 (5 bases each). Germline lookup yields CDR1 MNHEY and CDR2 SVGEGT. Between the trimmed V and J ends, which lost 2 bases and 0 bases, there was a span of 8 bases. The CDR3 loop spans 15 amino acids. DNA for the CDR3: TGTGCCAGCAGTTACGGGGGTAGCTCCTACAATGAGCAGTTCTTC. Protein product: CASSYGGSSYNEQFF.

This clone came up once. The same CDR3 also results from other DNA sequences found in this sample. V usage is TRBV7-9 and J usage is TRBJ2-7; D remains ambiguous. From germline, CDR1 is SEHNR and CDR2 FQNEAQ (reference sequence). The CDR3 covers 12 residues. V lost 1 base and J lost 4, with 5 bases in between. The CDR3 sequence is CASSLVGYEQYF. CDR3 sequence (DNA): TGTGCCAGCAGCTTAGTGGGGTACGAGCAGTACTTC.

The chain is built from TRBV4-3 and TRBJ2-1, with D possibly being TRBD2 (5 bases). The CDR3 has 19 amino acids. CDR1 is LGHNA, CDR2 YSLEER, per germline. With 0 bases removed from V and 0 bases from J, the gap between germline ends came to 18 bases. The CDR3: CASSQERIAFRSSYNEQFF. CDR3 in DNA: TGCGCCAGCAGCCAAGAAAGGATAGCGTTCCGAAGCTCCTACAATGAGCAGTTCTTC.

The genes are TRBV21-1 and TRBJ1-5. TRBV21-1 is assigned pseudogene status. The CDR3 is 13 amino acids. The CDR3 loop is CASIQNWSQPQHF. The CDR3 DNA is TGTGCCAGCATCCAAAACTGGAGTCAGCCCCAGCATTTT.

This clone showed up just once. The rearrangement uses TRBV28 and TRBJ1-5; D is undetermined. This CDR3 contains 15 residues. V lost 5 bases and J 4 bases, leaving 15 bases between the germline ends. The germline V gene encodes CDR1 MDHEN and CDR2 SYDVKM. The CDR3 bases are TGTGCCAGCAGTCCTGGCGCCCGACTGAATCAGCCCCAGCATTTT. Translation gives CASSPGARLNQPQHF.

The chain is built from TRBV3-1 (or the pseudogene TRBV3-2) and TRBJ1-2, with D perhaps matching TRBD1 (6 bases). From germline, CDR1 is LGHDT and CDR2 YNNKEL (reference sequence). This CDR3 has 14 residues. V was clipped by 0 bases and J by 8 bases, with 13 bases between them. This chain's CDR3 is CASSQDSTGRGYTF. As DNA, the CDR3 is TGTGCCAGCAGCCAAGATTCGACAGGCCGCGGCTACACCTTC.

The chain recombines TRBV6-5 with TRBJ1-4; D might be TRBD1 (5 bases). The V end lost 5 bases, the J end lost 2 bases, and 12 bases lay between the germline ends. This CDR3 spans 15 amino acids. The germline V gene encodes CDR1 MNHEY and CDR2 SVGAGI. The CDR3 DNA reads TGTGCCAGCAGTCCTCTGGCAGGGACTAATGAAAAACTGTTTTTT. Amino acid sequence: CASSPLAGTNEKLFF.

Only one count was recorded for this clone. The rearrangement joins TRBV27 to TRBJ2-7; perhaps TRBD2 as D (6 bases). The V end lost 3 bases, the J end lost 0 bases, and 12 bases lay between the germline ends. Germline CDR1 is MNHEY and CDR2 is SMNVEV (reference sequence). The CDR3 extends over 15 amino acids. CDR3 nucleotides: TGTGCCAGCAGTTTCCGGGGGTGGATCTCCTACGAGCAGTACTTC. Its protein product is CASSFRGWISYEQYF.

This chain links TRBV28 with TRBJ1-6, with no clear D. Germline V gene sequence: CDR1 MDHEN, CDR2 SYDVKM. The CDR3 covers 13 residues. The V end was cut by 4 bases, the J end by 10 bases, with 11 bases between. This CDR3 reads CASSYSQTSPLHF. The DNA of the CDR3 is TGTGCCAGCAGTTACAGTCAGACCTCACCCCTCCACTTT.

The chain uses TRBV24-1 and TRBJ2-7; 10 bases are a match to TRBD1. After removal of 4 bases from V and 6 bases from J, the junction contained 2 bases not matched to a gene. This CDR3 has 13 amino acids. CDR1 and CDR2 from the germline V gene are KGHDR and SFDVKD. The CDR3 sequence: CATSETGGGEQYF. CDR3 DNA sequence: TGTGCCACCAGTGAGACAGGGGGCGGCGAGCAGTACTTC.

A single count supports this clone. The junction does not match germline at one end; this may be a read error. The gene calls are TRBV2 and TRBJ1-1; no definite D call. Germline CDR1 SNHLY, CDR2 FYNNEI. This CDR3 contains 15 residues. CDR3 loop: CASREDGLMNTEAFF. CDR3 coding DNA: TGTGCCAGCAGGGAAGACGGGTTGATGAACACTGAAGCTTTCTTT.

The V and J genes are TRBV10-1 and TRBJ2-3, with 7 bases identical to TRBD1. CDR3 length: 13 amino acids. Trimming cost V 3 bases and J 5 bases; bases outside gene matches: 2. In germline, CDR1 is WNHNN, CDR2 SYGVQD (reference sequence). Written as DNA, the CDR3 is TGCGCCAGCAGTGATCGACAGGGAGATACGCAGTATTTT. It yields the protein CASSDRQGDTQYF.

V gene TRBV6-4 combines with J gene TRBJ1-2; D gene uncertain. V shed 10 bases and J shed 6 bases, with 21 bases lying between them. The CDR3 covers 14 residues. Germline CDR1 is MRHNA and CDR2 is SNTAGT. DNA of the CDR3: TGTGCCAACCCCGGGGTAGTAGAGCAAGATGGCTACACCTTC. It specifies CANPGVVEQDGYTF.

The chain combines TRBV2 with TRBJ1-5; D perhaps matches TRBD1 (5 bases). Deletions cut 7 bases from V and 2 bases from J, with 9 bases between. The germline CDR1 and CDR2 sequences are SNHLY and FYNNEI. The CDR3 extends over 13 amino acids. The CDR3 DNA follows: TGTGCCAGCAACTGGGACGGCAATCAGCCCCAGCATTTT. Translated, it gives CASNWDGNQPQHF.

J is TRBJ2-2 and V is TRBV19; D unclear. With 1 base removed from V and 5 bases from J, the gap between germline ends came to 8 bases. The CDR3 covers 14 residues. The germline V gene encodes CDR1 LNHDA and CDR2 SQIVND (reference sequence). The CDR3 loop is CASSIVGGTGELFF. The CDR3 bases are TGTGCCAGTAGTATAGTTGGCGGAACCGGGGAGCTGTTTTTT.

The chain recombines TRBV4-3 with TRBJ2-7; 7 bases align to TRBD1. CDR3 length: 15 amino acids. Trimming cost V 0 bases and J 0 bases; bases outside gene matches: 2. Germline CDR1 is LGHNA and CDR2 is YSLEER. CDR3 residues: CASSQEEGASYEQYF. As DNA, the CDR3 is TGCGCCAGCAGCCAAGAAGAGGGGGCCTCCTACGAGCAGTACTTC.